The entry that follows covers one T cell receptor beta chain sequence. Some clones are missing from TCRdb's copy, which holds only in-frame ones; the method was immunoSEQ multiplex PCR. The sample yields around 37,000 clones, roughly 85% seen once. This specimen comes from a study of OX40 agonist ivuxolimab in advanced cancers. Looking at the study overall: Ivuxolimab was delivered to patients intravenously every 2 weeks at doses spanning 0.01 to 10 mg/kg. Dose-escalation patients suffered from hepatocellular carcinoma, melanoma, renal cell or head and neck cancer. Subjects had a mean age of about 65 years, with a range of roughly 20 to 79; roughly 80% were male.

V lost 4 bases, J lost 1 base, and 8 bases stayed unmatched. CDR1 is LNHDA and CDR2 is SQIVND in the germline V gene (reference sequence). The CDR3 covers 16 residues. This receptor was taken from an adult with an advanced solid tumor such as melanoma, head and neck, liver or kidney cancer. The starting material was CD4+ or CD8+ T cells sorted from blood, obtained in a trial of the OX40 agonist ivuxolimab. The chain is built from TRBV19 and TRBJ1-1; 8 bases agree with TRBD1. The CDR3 nucleotides are TGTGCCAGTAGTACCCGACAGGGGAATAAGAACACTGAAGCTTTCTTT. Translating gives CASSTRQGNKNTEAFF.